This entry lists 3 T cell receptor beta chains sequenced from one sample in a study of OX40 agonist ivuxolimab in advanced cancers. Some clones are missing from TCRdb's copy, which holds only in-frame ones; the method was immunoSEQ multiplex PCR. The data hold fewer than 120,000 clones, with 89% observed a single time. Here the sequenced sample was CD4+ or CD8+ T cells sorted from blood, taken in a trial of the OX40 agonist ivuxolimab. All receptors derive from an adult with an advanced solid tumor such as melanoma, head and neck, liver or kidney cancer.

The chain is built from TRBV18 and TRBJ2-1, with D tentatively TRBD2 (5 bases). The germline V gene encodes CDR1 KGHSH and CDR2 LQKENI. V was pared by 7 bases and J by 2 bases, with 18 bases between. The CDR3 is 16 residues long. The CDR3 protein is CASYQESSGPYNEQFF. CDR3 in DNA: TGTGCCAGCTACCAAGAGTCCAGCGGTCCCTACAATGAGCAGTTCTTC.

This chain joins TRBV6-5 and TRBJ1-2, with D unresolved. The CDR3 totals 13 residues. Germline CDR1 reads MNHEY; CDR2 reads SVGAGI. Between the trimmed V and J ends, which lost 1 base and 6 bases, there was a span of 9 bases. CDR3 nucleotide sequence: TGTGCCAGCAGTTACTTATTAACTGATGGCTACACCTTC. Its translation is CASSYLLTDGYTF.

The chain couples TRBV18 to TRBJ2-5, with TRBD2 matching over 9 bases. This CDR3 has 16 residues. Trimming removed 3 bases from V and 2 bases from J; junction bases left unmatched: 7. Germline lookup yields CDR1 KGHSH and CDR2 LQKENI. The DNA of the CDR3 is TGTGCCAGCTCACCCGAGGCTAGCGGGGATCAAGAGACCCAGTACTTC. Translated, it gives CASSPEASGDQETQYF.